This is a list of T cell receptor beta chains from one sample in a study of regulatory T cells in long-lasting Graves disease. TCRdb ran MiXCR on the multiplex PCR reads and lists one entry per CDR3 protein. The data hold 350,000 to 500,000 distinct CDR3 sequences, with about a sixth observed a single time. These sequences were also reported in another study, on T cells in Graves' hyperthyroidism and ophthalmopathy.

Sequencing used peripheral blood mononuclear cells (PBMCs), obtained at new diagnosis, from a patient treated with antithyroid drugs. These receptor sequences come from a woman in her twenties or thirties with Graves disease. The conserved cysteine and the conserved F or W are not part of the CDR3 here.

>TRBJ2-7|TRBV18
ASSPLDRPVEQY
>TRBJ1-1|TRBV10-3
AISRGQGAAVLGGTEAF
>TRBJ2-2|TRBV29-1
SLRLGNTGELF
>TRBJ2-7|TRBV5-1
ASSLVLADSYEQY
>TRBJ2-7|TRBV6-2/TRBV6-3
ASSYSSGNYEQY
>TRBJ1-1|TRBV19
ASGAGTVAHTEAF
>TRBJ1-3|TRBV7-9
ASSGPASGNTIY
>TRBJ1-2|TRBV28
ASRPNPSGYT
>TRBJ1-1|TRBV2
ATQGSTTEAF
>TRBJ2-1|TRBV28
ASSLAGAAYNEQF
>TRBJ1-4|TRBV4-2
ASSQRGRPRNEKLF
>TRBJ2-7|TRBV12-3/TRBV12-4
ASSLSRDPLH
>TRBJ2-1|TRBV11-1
ASSMGPWVYEQF
>TRBJ2-7|TRBV27
ASSRQGTYEQY
>TRBJ1-1|TRBV30
AWKAGHSNTEAF